A selection of T cell receptor beta chains follows, all from one sample in a study of brain T cells in children with intractable seizures. Some clones are missing from TCRdb's copy, which holds only in-frame ones; the method was immunoSEQ multiplex PCR. The repertoire holds 300,000 to 400,000 clones, roughly 92% seen once, with 4.5% to 7% in the top ten. The sequenced sample was peripheral blood, obtained approximately 5 months after surgery. All receptors come from a boy under two years old with tuberous sclerosis and intractable seizures. Both conserved end residues are part of each CDR3. A D gene is named only where the DNA matches it firmly. Clone sizes are given selectively: once, few, many, or a class where the clone is expanded.

CDR3aa: CASSGALGGGRTDTQYF
CDR3nt: TGTGCCAGCAGCGGTGCTTTAGGGGGCGGTCGAACAGATACGCAGTATTTT
abundance: .
j_gene: TRBJ2-3
len: 17
v_gene: TRBV7-9
d_gene: TRBD1

CDR3aa: CASSSGPLAAEYQETQYF
CDR3nt: TGTGCCAGCAGCTCTGGCCCGCTAGCGGCGGAGTACCAAGAGACCCAGTACTTC
abundance: .
j_gene: TRBJ2-5
len: 18
v_gene: TRBV7-8
d_gene: TRBD2

CDR3aa: CAISESANSNQPQHF
CDR3nt: TGTGCCATCAGTGAGTCAGCAAACTCTAATCAGCCCCAGCATTTT
abundance: .
j_gene: TRBJ1-5
len: 15
v_gene: TRBV10-3
d_gene: .

CDR3aa: CASSIGMSNRGDQPQHF
CDR3nt: TGTGCCAGTAGTATAGGGATGAGTAACAGGGGGGATCAGCCCCAGCATTTT
abundance: once
j_gene: TRBJ1-5
len: 17
v_gene: TRBV19
d_gene: TRBD1

CDR3aa: CASSLWSIFVGANVLTF
CDR3nt: TGTGCCAGCAGTTTATGGAGTATTTTTGTGGGGGCCAACGTCCTGACTTTC
abundance: .
j_gene: TRBJ2-6
len: 17
v_gene: TRBV28
d_gene: .

CDR3aa: CATSRDPLPGRDNQPQHF
CDR3nt: TGTGCCACCAGCAGAGATCCGTTACCAGGCAGGGACAATCAGCCCCAGCATTTT
abundance: few
j_gene: TRBJ1-5
len: 18
v_gene: TRBV15
d_gene: .

CDR3aa: CASSHYGRGGYTF
CDR3nt: TGTGCCAGCAGTCATTATGGCCGAGGCGGCTACACCTTC
abundance: once
j_gene: TRBJ1-2
len: 13
v_gene: TRBV12-3/TRBV12-4
d_gene: .

CDR3aa: CASSLPRADGANVLTF
CDR3nt: TGTGCCAGCAGCTTGCCCAGGGCTGATGGGGCCAACGTCCTGACTTTC
abundance: .
j_gene: TRBJ2-6
len: 16
v_gene: TRBV5-8
d_gene: .

CDR3aa: CASSLLGTDPNYGYTF
CDR3nt: TGTGCCAGCAGCTTACTTGGCACTGACCCTAACTATGGCTACACCTTC
abundance: once
j_gene: TRBJ1-2
len: 16
v_gene: TRBV7-6
d_gene: .

CDR3aa: CSVVGIRGNEQFF
CDR3nt: TGCAGCGTCGTCGGTATAAGGGGGAATGAGCAGTTCTTC
abundance: .
j_gene: TRBJ2-1
len: 13
v_gene: TRBV29-1
d_gene: .

CDR3aa: CASTPRRAYGYTF
CDR3nt: TGTGCCAGCACCCCGCGGAGGGCCTATGGCTACACCTTC
abundance: .
j_gene: TRBJ1-2
len: 13
v_gene: TRBV7-9
d_gene: .

CDR3aa: CAWTGFQETQYF
CDR3nt: TGTGCCTGGACGGGTTTCCAAGAGACCCAGTACTTC
abundance: .
j_gene: TRBJ2-5
len: 12
v_gene: TRBV30
d_gene: .

CDR3aa: CAWSPVWWREGTGELFF
CDR3nt: TGTGCCTGGAGTCCCGTGTGGTGGCGGGAGGGTACCGGGGAGCTGTTTTTT
abundance: .
j_gene: TRBJ2-2
len: 17
v_gene: TRBV30
d_gene: TRBD2

CDR3aa: CASSQHLKDEQFF
CDR3nt: TGCGCCAGCAGCCAACATCTGAAAGATGAGCAGTTCTTC
abundance: .
j_gene: TRBJ2-1
len: 13
v_gene: TRBV4-1
d_gene: .

CDR3aa: CASSPGQGKRYGYTF
CDR3nt: TGTGCCAGTAGTCCGGGACAGGGGAAGAGGTATGGCTACACCTTC
abundance: few
j_gene: TRBJ1-2
len: 15
v_gene: TRBV19
d_gene: TRBD1

CDR3aa: CATSKQGTEAFF
CDR3nt: TGTGCCACCAGTAAACAGGGAACTGAAGCTTTCTTT
abundance: .
j_gene: TRBJ1-1
len: 12
v_gene: TRBV24-1
d_gene: .

CDR3aa: CASSSGPDSGNTIYF
CDR3nt: TGTGCCAGCTCTTCAGGGCCCGACTCTGGAAACACCATATATTTT
abundance: .
j_gene: TRBJ1-3
len: 15
v_gene: TRBV18
d_gene: .

CDR3aa: CASSYFQENTEAFF
CDR3nt: TGTGCCAGCAGTTACTTTCAGGAGAACACTGAAGCTTTCTTT
abundance: .
j_gene: TRBJ1-1
len: 14
v_gene: TRBV6-2/TRBV6-3
d_gene: .

CDR3aa: CASSLLTHMGPVTKETQYF
CDR3nt: TGTGCCAGCAGCTTGTTGACGCATATGGGGCCTGTAACAAAAGAGACCCAGTACTTC
abundance: .
j_gene: TRBJ2-5
len: 19
v_gene: TRBV7-2
d_gene: .

CDR3aa: CASSLLARDRTQYF
CDR3nt: TGTGCCAGCAGTTTATTAGCTAGAGACAGGACCCAGTACTTC
abundance: .
j_gene: TRBJ2-5
len: 14
v_gene: TRBV27
d_gene: .

CDR3aa: CAWSPTGTSNTGELFF
CDR3nt: TGTGCCTGGAGTCCTACCGGGACATCAAACACCGGGGAGCTGTTTTTT
abundance: .
j_gene: TRBJ2-2
len: 16
v_gene: TRBV30
d_gene: .